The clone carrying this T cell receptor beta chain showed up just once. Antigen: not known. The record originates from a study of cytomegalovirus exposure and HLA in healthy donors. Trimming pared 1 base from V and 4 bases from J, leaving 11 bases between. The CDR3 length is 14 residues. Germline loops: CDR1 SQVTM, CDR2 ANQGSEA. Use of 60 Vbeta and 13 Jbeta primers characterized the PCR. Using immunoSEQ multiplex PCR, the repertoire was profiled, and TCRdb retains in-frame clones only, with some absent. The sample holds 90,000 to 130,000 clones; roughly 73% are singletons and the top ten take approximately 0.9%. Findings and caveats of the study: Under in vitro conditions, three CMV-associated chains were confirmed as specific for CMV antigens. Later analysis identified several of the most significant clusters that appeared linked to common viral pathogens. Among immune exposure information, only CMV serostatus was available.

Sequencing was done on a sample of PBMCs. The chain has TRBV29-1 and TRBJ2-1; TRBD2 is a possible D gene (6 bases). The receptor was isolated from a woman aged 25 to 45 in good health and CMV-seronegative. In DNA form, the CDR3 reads TGCAGCGTTGAAGGCGGGATCTCTTACAATGAGCAGTTCTTC. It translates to CSVEGGISYNEQFF.